The 26 T cell receptor beta chains presented below share a single source sample, sequenced in a study of CD8+ T cells in alopecia areata. It was cDNA, reverse transcribed from extracted RNA, that served as the sequencing template. Libraries were prepared by immunoSEQ multiplex PCR; TCRdb keeps only in-frame clonotypes and omits some of them. The sample contains roughly 190,000 clones, roughly three fifths of which appear only once. The treatment was: oral pan-JAK inhibitor, 5-10 mg twice daily. The material sequenced was CD4+ T cells sorted from blood, taken at week 4, from a patient treated with tofacitinib. All receptors come from a human donor with alopecia areata.

This clone has only a few counts. The chain uses TRBV30 and TRBJ1-1; a weak D match, TRBD1 (5 bases). Germline V gives CDR1 GTSNPN, CDR2 SVGIG (reference sequence). The CDR3 spans 14 residues. The V gene lost 1 base and the J gene lost 2 bases, with 11 bases spanning the gap. CDR3 sequence: CAWSGGRANTEAFF. The CDR3 DNA sequence: TGTGCCTGGAGTGGGGGGAGGGCCAACACTGAAGCTTTCTTT.

Concerning this clone itself: The same CDR3 is also encoded by other DNA sequences in this sample. The chain uses TRBV30 and TRBJ1-1; weak D call: TRBD1 (6 bases). Germline values: CDR1 GTSNPN, CDR2 SVGIG (reference sequence). V was trimmed by 5 bases and J by 0 bases, leaving 13 bases between them. The CDR3 is 14 amino acids. The CDR3 nucleotides are TGTGCCTGGCTGACAGGAGGGATGAACACTGAAGCTTTCTTT. It is translated as CAWLTGGMNTEAFF.

The rearrangement uses TRBV27 and TRBJ1-2; TRBD1 matches 8 bases. After removal of 4 bases from V and 14 bases from J, the junction contained 15 bases not matched to a gene. Germline-derived CDR1 and CDR2 are MNHEY and SMNVEV (reference sequence). The CDR3 sequence is 14 residues long. The CDR3 nucleotides are TGTGCCAGCAGTTCACTCCAGGACAGGGTTTCTCGGACCTTC. Translated, it gives CASSSLQDRVSRTF.

This clone turned up a few times. This rearrangement joins TRBV5-4 to TRBJ2-2, with D unresolved. V lost 1 base to trimming and J lost 4 bases, with 8 bases between them. This CDR3 is 14 amino acids long. Looked up from germline, CDR1 is SGHNT and CDR2 is YYREEE (reference sequence). Here the CDR3 reads CASSLHSSTGELFF. The CDR3 DNA sequence: TGTGCCAGCAGCTTGCACAGCTCCACCGGGGAGCTGTTTTTT.

This chain uses TRBV5-4 with TRBJ2-7, with 8 bases fitting TRBD1. The CDR3 runs 15 residues. Germline assignment: CDR1 SGHNT and CDR2 YYREEE (reference sequence). Unmatched junction bases numbered 12, after V lost 4 bases and J lost 6 bases. CDR3 in amino acids: CASSARGPTQGEQYF. Written as DNA, the CDR3 is TGTGCCAGCAGCGCCAGGGGGCCCACGCAGGGCGAGCAGTACTTC.

The chain employs TRBV6-5 and TRBJ1-6; TRBD1 might be the D (5 bases). This CDR3 comprises 14 residues. The germline V and J ends were trimmed by 4 bases and 8 bases, with 12 bases remaining between them. From germline, CDR1 is MNHEY and CDR2 SVGAGI. The CDR3 is CASSSQGYYSPLHF. CDR3 DNA: TGTGCCAGCAGTTCTCAGGGATATTATTCACCCCTCCACTTT.

The chain is built from TRBV28 and TRBJ1-5, with D hard to call. CDR1 is MDHEN, CDR2 SYDVKM, per germline. Trimming removed 1 base at V and 4 bases at J, with 5 bases between. The CDR3 loop spans 13 amino acids. CDR3 residues: CASSLLANQPQHF. The CDR3 nucleotides read TGTGCCAGCAGTTTATTGGCGAATCAGCCCCAGCATTTT. Drawing the rest from reference TRBV28 and TRBJ1-5, the complete variable domain is DVKVTQSSRYLVKRTGEKVFLECVQDMDHENMFWYRQDPGLGLRLIYFSYDVKMKEKGDIPEGYSVSREKKERFSLILESASTNQTSMYLCASSLLANQPQHFGDGTRLSIL.

This clone was observed a few times. The V call is TRBV30, the J call TRBJ2-2; no reliable D call. V lost 1 base and J lost 2, with 8 bases in between. The CDR3 loop spans 14 amino acids. CDR1 GTSNPN and CDR2 SVGIG come from the germline V gene (reference sequence). The CDR3 nucleotides are TGTGCCTGGAGTGCCGGTCTCAACACCGGGGAGCTGTTTTTT. It is translated as CAWSAGLNTGELFF.

CDR3 protein: CASSPISGGGNEQFF. CDR3 nucleotides: TGTGCCAGCAGCCCGATTAGCGGGGGTGGCAATGAGCAGTTCTTC. This chain links TRBV5-4 with TRBJ2-1, with TRBD2 matching over 9 bases. Germline CDR1 is SGHNT and CDR2 is YYREEE (reference sequence). The CDR3 spans 15 residues. Trimming cost V 4 bases and J 6 bases; bases outside gene matches: 8.

The chain carries TRBV25-1 and TRBJ1-1, with D perhaps matching TRBD1 (5 bases). Germline loops: CDR1 MGHDK, CDR2 SYGVNS. Trimming removed 6 bases at V and 3 bases at J, with 14 bases between. The CDR3 contains 14 residues. The CDR3 loop reads CASRGIRGDTEAFF. The CDR3 DNA reads as TGTGCCAGCAGAGGGATCCGAGGGGACACTGAAGCTTTCTTT.

This clone was detected once. The chain uses TRBV5-4 and TRBJ2-1, with 7 positions matching TRBD1. The CDR3 has 13 residues. The germline CDR1 and CDR2 sequences are SGHNT and YYREEE (reference sequence). Trimming cost V 4 bases and J 8 bases; bases outside gene matches: 6. CDR3 sequence (DNA): TGTGCCAGCAGCGGTGACAGGGCACATGAGCAGTTCTTC. Translating gives CASSGDRAHEQFF.

J is TRBJ1-2 and V is TRBV4-1; tentatively, D is TRBD1 (6 bases). V gave up 3 bases and J gave up 4 bases, with 18 bases separating them. The CDR3 contains 16 residues. Germline lookup yields CDR1 MGHRA and CDR2 YSYEKL. CDR3 DNA: TGCGCCAGCAGCCAGATCGAGGGGGATGGTACCTATGGCTACACCTTC. It yields the protein CASSQIEGDGTYGYTF.

The rearrangement uses TRBV5-1 and TRBJ2-3; D may match TRBD1 or TRBD2 (5 bases each). Trimming removed 0 bases from V and 2 bases from J, with 10 bases in between. Per germline, CDR1 SGHRS and CDR2 YFSETQ. The CDR3 is 15 amino acids. The CDR3 region is CASSLDGATTDTQYF. DNA of the CDR3: TGCGCCAGCAGCTTGGACGGGGCTACCACAGATACGCAGTATTTT.

V usage is TRBV30 and J usage is TRBJ1-1, with D unclear. The CDR3 runs to 12 residues. CDR1 and CDR2 (germline): GTSNPN, SVGIG (reference sequence). With 1 base removed from V and 6 bases from J, the gap between germline ends came to 9 bases. Here the CDR3 reads CAWSARRAEAFF. CDR3 bases: TGTGCCTGGAGTGCCCGACGTGCTGAAGCTTTCTTT.

As for this clone: A read error may produce the germline difference seen at one junction end. The chain combines TRBV29-1 with TRBJ2-3; D is undetermined. Germline-derived CDR1 and CDR2 are SQVTM and ANQGSEA. The CDR3 sequence is 9 residues long. CDR3 loop: CSVEGLRDF. The DNA of the CDR3 is TGCAGCGTTGAAGGACTCCGGGATTTT.

The J gene is TRBJ1-2, the V gene TRBV7-2, with unresolved D. There are 12 residues in the CDR3. Trimming removed 4 bases at V and 3 bases at J, with 6 bases between. Looked up from germline, CDR1 is SGHTA and CDR2 is FQGNSA. CDR3 bases: TGTGCCAGCAGCTGGAGGGACTATGGCTACACCTTC. It specifies CASSWRDYGYTF.

This chain connects TRBV5-1 to TRBJ2-3, with D possibly matching TRBD1 (6 bases). V lost 7 bases to trimming and J lost 0 bases, with 18 bases between them. The CDR3 contains 16 residues. Per germline, CDR1 SGHRS and CDR2 YFSETQ. The CDR3 region is CASAMTGATSTDTQYF. The CDR3 DNA sequence: TGCGCCAGCGCGATGACAGGCGCCACTAGCACAGATACGCAGTATTTT.

The rearrangement uses TRBV20-1 and TRBJ1-2; D unresolved. V shed 5 bases and J shed 1 base, with 5 bases lying between them. This CDR3 has 11 amino acids. CDR1 is DFQATT, CDR2 SNEGSKA, per germline (reference sequence). The CDR3 DNA reads TGCAGTGCTGGGCGTAACTATGGCTACACCTTC. As protein: CSAGRNYGYTF.

The V call is TRBV4-1, the J call TRBJ2-5; no firm D call. V shed 2 bases and J shed 5 bases, with 15 bases lying between them. The CDR3 totals 15 residues. Germline CDR1 MGHRA, CDR2 YSYEKL. The CDR3 protein is CASSQSLLEDETQYF. In DNA form, the CDR3 reads TGCGCCAGCAGCCAAAGCCTCCTGGAAGATGAGACCCAGTACTTC.

This clone appeared a single time. This chain uses TRBV6-5 with TRBJ1-2; perhaps TRBD1 as D (5 bases). Trimming removed 6 bases from V and 4 bases from J, with 12 bases in between. The germline V gene has CDR1 MNHEY and CDR2 SVGAGI. The CDR3 is 13 residues long. CDR3 DNA sequence: TGTGCCAGCAGACCTCCCGGGGGCTATGGCTACACCTTC. As protein: CASRPPGGYGYTF.

In the case of this clone: Other DNA variants within this sample encode the same CDR3. This rearrangement joins TRBV9 to TRBJ1-5, with no clear D. The CDR3 spans 14 residues. Trimming pared 0 bases from V and 3 bases from J, leaving 7 bases between. CDR1 and CDR2 from the germline V gene are SGDLS and YYNGEE. In DNA form, the CDR3 reads TGTGCCAGCAGCGTAGGAGGTTCCAATCAGCCCCAGCATTTT. Translating it yields CASSVGGSNQPQHF.

The chain combines TRBV19 with TRBJ2-5; a weak D match, TRBD2 (7 bases). CDR1 LNHDA and CDR2 SQIVND come from the germline V gene (reference sequence). The V gene lost 3 bases and the J gene lost 2 bases, with 13 bases spanning the gap. The CDR3 spans 15 residues. CDR3 in DNA: TGTGCCAGTAGTATCGGGCGGGGGCGGCAAGAGACCCAGTACTTC. Residues: CASSIGRGRQETQYF.

The CDR3: CASELTDTDTQYF. Written as DNA, the CDR3 is TGTGCCAGCGAACTGACAGACACAGATACGCAGTATTTT. The genes are TRBV28 and TRBJ2-3, with D possibly being TRBD1 (5 bases). Germline values: CDR1 MDHEN, CDR2 SYDVKM. The CDR3 is made up of 13 amino acids. V lost 8 bases to trimming and J lost 2 bases, with 11 bases between them.

This clone has only one observation. V is TRBV19 and J is TRBJ1-6; tentative D call: TRBD1 (5 bases). The CDR3 is 14 residues long. V was clipped by 7 bases and J by 10 bases, with 17 bases between them. The germline V gene has CDR1 LNHDA and CDR2 SQIVND (reference sequence). The DNA for the CDR3 is TGTGCCAGTAAAGATGGCAGGGTATACTCACCCCTCCACTTT. Protein sequence: CASKDGRVYSPLHF.

CDR3 sequence: CASSVPQGGHTDTQYF. CDR3 nucleotide sequence: TGTGCCAGCAGCGTACCCCAGGGGGGGCACACAGATACGCAGTATTTT. The chain has TRBV9 and TRBJ2-3, with D tentatively TRBD1 or TRBD2 (7 bases each). Trimming took 1 base from V and 2 from J, leaving 14 bases between them. The CDR3 contains 16 residues. Germline CDR1 SGDLS, CDR2 YYNGEE.

CDR3 sequence reads: CAWSVGQPNQPQHF. In DNA form, the CDR3 reads TGTGCCTGGAGTGTGGGACAGCCGAATCAGCCCCAGCATTTT. The rearrangement uses TRBV30 and TRBJ1-5; TRBD1 agrees at 7 bases. The CDR3 spans 14 residues. With V trimmed by 0 bases and J by 4 bases, 3 bases remained unmatched. Per the germline V gene, CDR1 is GTSNPN and CDR2 is SVGIG (reference sequence).